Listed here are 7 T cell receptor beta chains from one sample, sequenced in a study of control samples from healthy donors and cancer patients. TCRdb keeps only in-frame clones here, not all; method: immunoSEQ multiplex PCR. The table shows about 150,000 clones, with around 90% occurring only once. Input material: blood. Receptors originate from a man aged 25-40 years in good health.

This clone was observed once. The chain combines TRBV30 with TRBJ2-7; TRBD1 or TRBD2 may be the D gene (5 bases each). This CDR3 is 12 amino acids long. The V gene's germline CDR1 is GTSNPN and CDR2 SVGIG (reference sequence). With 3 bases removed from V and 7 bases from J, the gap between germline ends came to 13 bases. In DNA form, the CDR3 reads TGTGCCTGGAGCCAGGGATCGGGAGAGCAGTACTTC. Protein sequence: CAWSQGSGEQYF.

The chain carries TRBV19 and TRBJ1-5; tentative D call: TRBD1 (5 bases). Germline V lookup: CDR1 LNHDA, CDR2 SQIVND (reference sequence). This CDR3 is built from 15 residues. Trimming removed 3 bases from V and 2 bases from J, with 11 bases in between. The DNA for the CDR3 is TGTGCCAGTAGTATTTGGGGGGTAGGCAATCAGCCCCAGCATTTT. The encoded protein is CASSIWGVGNQPQHF.

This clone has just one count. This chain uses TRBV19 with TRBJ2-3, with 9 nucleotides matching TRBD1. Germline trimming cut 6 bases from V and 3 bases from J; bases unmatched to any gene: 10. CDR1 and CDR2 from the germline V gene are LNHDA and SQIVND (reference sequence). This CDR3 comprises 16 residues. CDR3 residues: CASRTSGTGTTDTQYF. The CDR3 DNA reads TGTGCCAGTAGGACCTCCGGGACAGGGACTACAGATACGCAGTATTTT.

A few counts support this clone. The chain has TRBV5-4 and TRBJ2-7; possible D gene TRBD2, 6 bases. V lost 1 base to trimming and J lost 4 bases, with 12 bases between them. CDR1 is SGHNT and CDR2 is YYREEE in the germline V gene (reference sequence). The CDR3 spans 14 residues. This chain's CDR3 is CASSLRGVAYEQYF. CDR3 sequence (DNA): TGTGCCAGCAGCTTGCGCGGGGTAGCTTACGAGCAGTACTTC.

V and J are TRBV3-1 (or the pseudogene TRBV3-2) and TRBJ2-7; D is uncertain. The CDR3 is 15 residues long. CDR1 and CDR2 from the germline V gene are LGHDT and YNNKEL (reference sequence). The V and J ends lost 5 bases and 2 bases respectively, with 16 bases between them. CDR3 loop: CASSTLHSQTYEQYF. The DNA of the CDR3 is TGTGCCAGCAGCACCCTGCACAGCCAAACCTACGAGCAGTACTTC.

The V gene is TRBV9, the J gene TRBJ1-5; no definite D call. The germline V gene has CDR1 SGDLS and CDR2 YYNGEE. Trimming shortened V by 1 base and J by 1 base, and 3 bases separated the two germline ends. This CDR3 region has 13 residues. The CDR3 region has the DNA TGTGCCAGCAGCGTAAACAGCAATCAGCCCCAGCATTTT. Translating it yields CASSVNSNQPQHF. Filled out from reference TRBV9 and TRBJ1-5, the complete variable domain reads DSGVTQTPKHLITATGQRVTLRCSPRSGDLSVYWYQQSLDQGLQFLIQYYNGEERAKGNILERFSAQQFPDLHSELNLSSLELGDSALYFCASSVNSNQPQHFGDGTRLSIL.

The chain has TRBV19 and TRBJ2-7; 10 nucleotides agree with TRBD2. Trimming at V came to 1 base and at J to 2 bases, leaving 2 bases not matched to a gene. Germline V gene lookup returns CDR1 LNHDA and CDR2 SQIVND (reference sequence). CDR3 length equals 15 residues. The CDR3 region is CASSIGTSGTYEQYF. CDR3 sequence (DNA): TGTGCCAGTAGTATAGGGACTAGCGGCACCTACGAGCAGTACTTC.